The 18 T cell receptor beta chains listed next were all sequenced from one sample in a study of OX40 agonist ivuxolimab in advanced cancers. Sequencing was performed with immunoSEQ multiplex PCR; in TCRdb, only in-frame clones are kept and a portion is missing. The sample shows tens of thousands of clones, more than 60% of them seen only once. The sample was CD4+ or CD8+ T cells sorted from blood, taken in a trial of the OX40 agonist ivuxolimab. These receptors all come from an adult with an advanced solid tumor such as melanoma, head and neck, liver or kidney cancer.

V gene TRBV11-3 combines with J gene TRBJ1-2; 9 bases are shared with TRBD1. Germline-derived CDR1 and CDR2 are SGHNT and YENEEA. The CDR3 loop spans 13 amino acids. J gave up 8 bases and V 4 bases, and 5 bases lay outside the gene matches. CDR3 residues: CASSSRTGAGYTF. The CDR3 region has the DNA TGTGCCAGCAGCTCCCGGACAGGGGCCGGCTACACCTTC.

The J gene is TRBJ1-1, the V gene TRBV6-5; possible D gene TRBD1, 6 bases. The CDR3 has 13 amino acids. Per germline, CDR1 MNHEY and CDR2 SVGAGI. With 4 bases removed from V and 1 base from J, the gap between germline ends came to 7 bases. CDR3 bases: TGTGCCAGCAGTTCGGGACAGAACACTGAAGCTTTCTTT. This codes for CASSSGQNTEAFF.

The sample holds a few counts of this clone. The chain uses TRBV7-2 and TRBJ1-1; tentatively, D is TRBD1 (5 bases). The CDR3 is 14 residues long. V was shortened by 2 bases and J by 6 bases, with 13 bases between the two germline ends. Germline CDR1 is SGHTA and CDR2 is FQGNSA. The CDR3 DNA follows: TGTGCCAGCAGCTTAATGGGGGGGAGCGCTGAAGCTTTCTTT. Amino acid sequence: CASSLMGGSAEAFF.

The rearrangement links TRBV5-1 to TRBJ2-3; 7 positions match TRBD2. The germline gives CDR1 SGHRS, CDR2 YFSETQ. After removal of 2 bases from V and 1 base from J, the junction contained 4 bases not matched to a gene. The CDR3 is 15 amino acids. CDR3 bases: TGCGCCAGCAGCTTCGGGGGGATGCGCACAGATACGCAGTATTTT. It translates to CASSFGGMRTDTQYF.

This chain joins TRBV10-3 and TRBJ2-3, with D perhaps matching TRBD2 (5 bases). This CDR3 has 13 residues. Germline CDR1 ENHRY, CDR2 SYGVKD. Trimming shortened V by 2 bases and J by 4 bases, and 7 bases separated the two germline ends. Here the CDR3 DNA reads TGTGCCATCAGTGAGCACGGGGCAGATACGCAGTATTTT. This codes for CAISEHGADTQYF.

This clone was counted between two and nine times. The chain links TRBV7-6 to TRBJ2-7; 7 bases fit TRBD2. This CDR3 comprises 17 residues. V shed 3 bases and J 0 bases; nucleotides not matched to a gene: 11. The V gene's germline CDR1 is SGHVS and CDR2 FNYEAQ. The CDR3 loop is CASSFGRAGLSSYEQYF. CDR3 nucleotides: TGTGCCAGCAGCTTCGGAAGAGCGGGATTGAGCTCCTACGAGCAGTACTTC.

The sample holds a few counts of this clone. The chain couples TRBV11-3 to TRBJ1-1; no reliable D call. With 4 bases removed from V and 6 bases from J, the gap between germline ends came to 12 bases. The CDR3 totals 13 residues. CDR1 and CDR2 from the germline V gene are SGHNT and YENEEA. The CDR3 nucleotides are TGTGCCAGCAGCTCGGTGCCGGGTTCTGAAGCTTTCTTT. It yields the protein CASSSVPGSEAFF.

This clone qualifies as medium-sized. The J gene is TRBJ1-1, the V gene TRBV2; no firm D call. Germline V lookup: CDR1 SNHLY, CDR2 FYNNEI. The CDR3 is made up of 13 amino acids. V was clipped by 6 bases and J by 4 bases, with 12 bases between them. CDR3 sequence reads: CASRGNVGTEAFF. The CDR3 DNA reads TGTGCCAGCAGGGGGAACGTGGGCACTGAAGCTTTCTTT.

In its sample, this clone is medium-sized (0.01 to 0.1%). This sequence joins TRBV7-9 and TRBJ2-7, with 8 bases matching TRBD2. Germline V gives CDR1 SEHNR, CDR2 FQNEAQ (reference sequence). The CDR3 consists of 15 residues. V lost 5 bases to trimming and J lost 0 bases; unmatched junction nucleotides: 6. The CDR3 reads CASSALAASSYEQYF. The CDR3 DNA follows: TGTGCCAGCAGCGCACTAGCGGCGAGCTCCTACGAGCAGTACTTC.

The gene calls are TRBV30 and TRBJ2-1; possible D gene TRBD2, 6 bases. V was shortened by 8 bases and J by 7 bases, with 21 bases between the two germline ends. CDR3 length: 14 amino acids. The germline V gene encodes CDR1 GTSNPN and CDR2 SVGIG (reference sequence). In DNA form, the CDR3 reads TGTGCCGGGGCAACCGCTGGGGGGAGGAATGAGCAGTTCTTC. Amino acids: CAGATAGGRNEQFF.

CDR3 nucleotide sequence: TGTGCCAGCAGGGAGGAGACAGCCTACGAGCAGTACTTC. Translated, it gives CASREETAYEQYF. The chain recombines TRBV6-5 with TRBJ2-7; TRBD1 or TRBD2 may be the D gene (5 bases each). The CDR3 is 13 residues long. Trimming left V 6 bases short and J 2 bases short, with 11 bases between. The V gene's germline CDR1 is MNHEY and CDR2 SVGAGI.

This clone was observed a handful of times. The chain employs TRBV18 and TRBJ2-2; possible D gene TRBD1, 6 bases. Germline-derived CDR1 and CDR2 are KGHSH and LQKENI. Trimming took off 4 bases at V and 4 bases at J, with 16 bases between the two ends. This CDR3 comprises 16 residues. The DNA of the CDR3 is TGTGCCAGCTCACTTCGACAGGAAAGAGGCACCGGGGAGCTGTTTTTT. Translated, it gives CASSLRQERGTGELFF.

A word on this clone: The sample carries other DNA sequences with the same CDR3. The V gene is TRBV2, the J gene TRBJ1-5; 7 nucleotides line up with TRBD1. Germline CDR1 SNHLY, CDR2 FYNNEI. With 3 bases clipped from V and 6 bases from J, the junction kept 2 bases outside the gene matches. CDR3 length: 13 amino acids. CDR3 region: CASSEQGGQPQHF. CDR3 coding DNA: TGTGCCAGCAGTGAGCAGGGGGGTCAGCCCCAGCATTTT.

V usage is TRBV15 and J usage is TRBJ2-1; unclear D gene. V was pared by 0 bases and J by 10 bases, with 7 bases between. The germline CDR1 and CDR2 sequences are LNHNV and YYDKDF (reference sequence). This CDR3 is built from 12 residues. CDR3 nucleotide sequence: TGTGCCACCAGCAGAGATAAAGGGGAGCAGTTCTTC. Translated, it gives CATSRDKGEQFF.

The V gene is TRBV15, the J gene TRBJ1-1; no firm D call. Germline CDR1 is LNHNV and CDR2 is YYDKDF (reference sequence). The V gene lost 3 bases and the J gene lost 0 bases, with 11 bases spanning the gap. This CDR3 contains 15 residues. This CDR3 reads CATSRAGSLNTEAFF. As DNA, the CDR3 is TGTGCCACCAGCAGGGCAGGCAGCCTGAACACTGAAGCTTTCTTT.

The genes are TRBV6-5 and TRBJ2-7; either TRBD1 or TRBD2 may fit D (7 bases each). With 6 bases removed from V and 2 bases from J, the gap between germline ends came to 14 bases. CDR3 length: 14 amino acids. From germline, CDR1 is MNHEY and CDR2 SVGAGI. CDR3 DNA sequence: TGTGCCAGCAGCCAACAGGGGAGGGCCTACGAGCAGTACTTC. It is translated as CASSQQGRAYEQYF.

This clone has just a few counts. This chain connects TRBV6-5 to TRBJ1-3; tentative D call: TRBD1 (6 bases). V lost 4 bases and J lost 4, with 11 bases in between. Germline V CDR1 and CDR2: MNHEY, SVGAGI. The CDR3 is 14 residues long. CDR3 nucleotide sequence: TGTGCCAGCAGTTCCCAGGGGTACGGAAACACCATATATTTT. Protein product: CASSSQGYGNTIYF.

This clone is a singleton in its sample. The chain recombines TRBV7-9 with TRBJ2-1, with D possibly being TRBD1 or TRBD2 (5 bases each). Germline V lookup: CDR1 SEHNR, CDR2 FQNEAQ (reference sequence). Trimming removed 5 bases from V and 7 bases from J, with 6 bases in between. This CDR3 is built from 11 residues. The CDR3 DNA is TGTGCCAGCAGCGGGGGTAATGAGCAGTTCTTC. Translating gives CASSGGNEQFF.